These 8 T cell receptor beta chains were sequenced from one sample in a study of naive and memory T cell subsets. Findings of the study overall: Especially in CD8 cells, naive repertoires contained a few larger clonotypes, possibly CD45RA-re-expressing memory cells.

Their antigens remain unidentified. Two oligonucleotides, mixed equimolar, formed the beta constant-region primer covering TRBC1 and TRBC2. Nested alpha and beta constant-region primers with the SP2 primer drove four PCR rounds on ligated cDNA. TCRdb redid the calling of the UMI-ligation and nested PCR reads with MiXCR, one entry per CDR3 protein. The table lists over 90,000 distinct CDR3 sequences, about 11% of them singletons. The sequencing sample was made of naive CD4+ T cells from blood. The receptors originated from a human donor in good health.

The rearrangement joins TRBV2 to TRBJ1-2; D is uncertain. The V and J ends lost 6 bases and 3 bases respectively, with 2 bases between them. The CDR3 totals 10 residues. Looked up from germline, CDR1 is SNHLY and CDR2 is FYNNEI. This CDR3 is CASRDYGYTF. DNA of the CDR3: TGTGCCAGCAGAGACTATGGCTACACCTTC. The complete variable domain, with remaining parts taken from reference TRBV2 and TRBJ1-2, reads EPEVTQTPSHQVTQMGQEVILRCVPISNHLYFYWYRQILGQKVEFLVSFYNNEISEKSEIFDDQFSVERPDGSNFTLKIRSTKLEDSAMYFCASRDYGYTFGSGTRLTVV.

V is TRBV11-1 and J is TRBJ2-3; TRBD1 matches 9 bases. Unmatched junction bases numbered 7, after V lost 5 bases and J lost 7 bases. The CDR3 contains 14 residues. The V gene's germline CDR1 is SGHAT and CDR2 FQDESV (reference sequence). Here the CDR3 DNA reads TGTGCCAGCAGCCCGGGACAGGGCGTACATACGCAGTATTTT. Protein sequence: CASSPGQGVHTQYF.

The chain carries TRBV30 and TRBJ2-5; tentatively, D is TRBD1 or TRBD2 (6 bases each). This CDR3 has 12 residues. Germline V lookup: CDR1 GTSNPN, CDR2 SVGIG (reference sequence). Trimming took 6 bases from V and 5 from J, leaving 13 bases between them. The CDR3 is CACRGGKETQYF. The CDR3 DNA follows: TGTGCCTGCCGAGGGGGGAAGGAGACCCAGTACTTC.

V usage is TRBV11-2 and J usage is TRBJ2-2; weak D call: TRBD2 (7 bases). V was shortened by 6 bases and J by 4 bases, with 18 bases between the two germline ends. CDR3 length equals 16 residues. CDR1 is SGHAT, CDR2 FQNNGV, per germline. The CDR3 region has the DNA TGTGCCAGCAGGCGGCCGGGGGGCTCCGGCACCGGGGAGCTGTTTTTT. Residues: CASRRPGGSGTGELFF.

This clonotype was seen ten or more times. This chain joins TRBV24-1 and TRBJ2-1, with D perhaps assigned TRBD1 or TRBD2 (5 bases each). Germline CDR1 reads KGHDR; CDR2 reads SFDVKD. Trimming pared 7 bases from V and 8 bases from J, leaving 14 bases between. This CDR3 is 13 amino acids long. CDR3 nucleotide sequence: TGTGCCACCAGAAGGACGGGGACCCATGAGCAGTTCTTC. Its translation is CATRRTGTHEQFF.

This clonotype was seen a few times. The chain has TRBV6-2 or TRBV6-3 and TRBJ2-5; possible D gene TRBD1, 6 bases. V lost 6 bases to trimming and J lost 4 bases, with 12 bases between them. The CDR3 is made up of 13 amino acids. Germline V gene data show CDR1 as MNHEY and CDR2 as SVGEGT. CDR3 amino acids: CASRSTGIETQYF. Written as DNA, the CDR3 is TGTGCCAGCAGATCTACAGGGATAGAGACCCAGTACTTC.

This clonotype occurred many times. This rearrangement joins TRBV5-1 to TRBJ2-7; D is unclear. Per germline, CDR1 SGHRS and CDR2 YFSETQ. Between the trimmed V and J ends, which lost 0 bases and 3 bases, there was a span of 7 bases. This CDR3 is built from 13 residues. The DNA for the CDR3 is TGCGCCAGCAGCTTGGGAGTTGGCTACGAGCAGTACTTC. This gives the protein CASSLGVGYEQYF.

There are many counts of this clonotype. The chain combines TRBV18 with TRBJ2-7; 7 bases are a match to TRBD2. Looked up from germline, CDR1 is KGHSH and CDR2 is LQKENI. Trimming removed 6 bases from V and 1 base from J; junction bases left unmatched: 12. The CDR3 loop spans 16 amino acids. The CDR3 protein is CASSNLGGGRSYEQYF. The CDR3 bases are TGTGCCAGCTCCAACCTGGGCGGGGGTCGTTCCTACGAGCAGTACTTC. Complete variable domain (other parts from reference TRBV18 and TRBJ2-7): NAGVMQNPRHLVRRRGQEARLRCSPMKGHSHVYWYRQLPEEGLKFMVYLQKENIIDESGMPKERFSAEFPKEGPSILRIQQVVRGDSAAYFCASSNLGGGRSYEQYFGPGTRLTVT.